This T cell receptor beta chain was documented in a study of response to subunit inactivated influenza vaccine. Whole-study findings and limits: Authors suggested few new T cells are recruited by each seasonal influenza vaccination.

TCRdb re-derived calls from the RT-PCR reads in MiXCR, one entry per CDR3 protein. The repertoire holds about 830,000 distinct CDR3 sequences, with approximately 17% as singletons. The CDR3 covers 13 residues. Trimming took off 6 bases at V and 5 bases at J, with 14 bases between the two ends. This clonotype was detected a few times. Its antigen is undetermined. The sample in question was PBMCs from blood, obtained 4 to 6 days after vaccination. The chain uses TRBV12-3 or TRBV12-4 and TRBJ2-7; D call uncertain. This receptor was obtained from a man aged 50-60 years who received an inactivated influenza vaccine. This CDR3 reads CASRSLIENEQYF. The CDR3 nucleotides are TGTGCCAGCAGATCCCTGATTGAGAACGAGCAGTACTTC.